The 18 T cell receptor beta chains below were found in one sample sequenced in a study of PD-1 blockade in classical Hodgkin lymphoma (dated by TCRdb to 2018 to 2021). Library preparation employed the immunoSEQ multiplex PCR assay. Entries here come from immuneACCESS through TCRdb and include only in-frame sequences with V and J called. Some clones fail to appear in such tables; in the studies checked, an unresolved V gene covers under half of the shortfall, and the cause of the remainder is unknown. For this sample there are about 62,000 clones; 70% to 90% appear just once. The ten top clones hold roughly an eighth of the sample. The time point label corresponds to: cycle 1 day 1 (C1D1), immediately before nivolumab initiation. Every trial patient had relapsed after autologous stem cell transplantation, and cohorts A, B and C differed in prior brentuximab vedotin exposure. The sequences come from peripheral blood mononuclear cells (PBMCs), collected at baseline. The receptors originated from a human donor with classical Hodgkin lymphoma.

The chain links TRBV28 to TRBJ2-7; 7 bases align to TRBD2. The germline CDR1 and CDR2 sequences are MDHEN and SYDVKM. The CDR3 sequence is 15 residues long. Trimming took 4 bases from V and 3 from J; bases not matched to a gene: 9. CDR3 in DNA: TGTGCCAGCAGTTCTCGAGGGACTACTCACTACGAGCAGTACTTC. Its translation is CASSSRGTTHYEQYF.

This sequence joins TRBV28 and TRBJ2-7; 12 positions match TRBD2. Germline V CDR1 and CDR2: MDHEN, SYDVKM. Losses at the gene ends were 6 bases for V and 1 base for J; bases not matched to a gene: 7. The CDR3 covers 16 residues. Here the CDR3 reads CASSPLTSGGSYEQYF. For the CDR3, the DNA is TGTGCCAGCAGCCCCCTCACTAGCGGGGGGTCCTACGAGCAGTACTTC. Based on the CDR3 plus reference TRBV28 and TRBJ2-7, the full variable domain is DVKVTQSSRYLVKRTGEKVFLECVQDMDHENMFWYRQDPGLGLRLIYFSYDVKMKEKGDIPEGYSVSREKKERFSLILESASTNQTSMYLCASSPLTSGGSYEQYFGPGTRLTVT.

V and J are TRBV15 and TRBJ1-1; tentatively, D is TRBD1 (5 bases). The germline CDR1 and CDR2 sequences are LNHNV and YYDKDF (reference sequence). The V and J ends lost 3 bases and 3 bases respectively, with 11 bases between them. This CDR3 comprises 14 residues. CDR3 sequence reads: CATSSGRAYTEAFF. DNA of the CDR3: TGTGCCACCAGCAGCGGCAGGGCCTACACTGAAGCTTTCTTT.

This clone showed up just once. The gene calls are TRBV30 and TRBJ2-1; 11 nucleotides align to TRBD2. The germline CDR1 and CDR2 sequences are GTSNPN and SVGIG (reference sequence). Trimming took 8 bases from V and 2 from J; bases not matched to a gene: 2. The CDR3 loop spans 13 amino acids. The CDR3 loop is CAGSGGAYNEQFF. The DNA for the CDR3 is TGTGCCGGTAGCGGGGGGGCCTACAATGAGCAGTTCTTC.

V gene TRBV7-3 combines with J gene TRBJ2-3, with TRBD2 matching 13 bases. Germline V gene sequence: CDR1 SGHTA, CDR2 FQGTGA. This CDR3 is 16 amino acids long. V lost 5 bases, J lost 4 bases, and 6 bases stayed unmatched. The CDR3 protein is CASSSGTSGASDTQYF. The CDR3 DNA reads TGTGCCAGCAGCAGCGGGACTAGCGGGGCTTCAGATACGCAGTATTTT. Combining the CDR3 with reference TRBV7-3 and TRBJ2-3 gives the whole variable domain GAGVSQTPSNKVTEKGKYVELRCDPISGHTALYWYRQSLGQGPEFLIYFQGTGAADDSGLPNDRFFAVRPEGSVSTLKIQRTERGDSAVYLCASSSGTSGASDTQYFGPGTRLTVL.

By share, this clone ranks as medium-sized. DNA for the CDR3: TGCGCCAGCAGCCCCTGGAGCGTTAATCAGCCCCAGCATTTT. Translated, it gives CASSPWSVNQPQHF. The chain employs TRBV5-1 and TRBJ1-5; D call uncertain. Germline loops: CDR1 SGHRS, CDR2 YFSETQ. The CDR3 has 14 residues. Trimming stripped 4 bases from V and 4 bases from J, with 12 bases between.

The rearrangement links TRBV9 to TRBJ1-2, with a weak D call TRBD1 (6 bases). Germline-derived CDR1 and CDR2 are SGDLS and YYNGEE. V gave up 4 bases and J gave up 1 base, with 11 bases separating them. The length of the CDR3 is 14 residues. CDR3 amino acids: CASSTRQDNYGYTF. Here the CDR3 DNA reads TGTGCCAGCAGCACTCGACAGGATAACTATGGCTACACCTTC.

The V call is TRBV20-1, the J call TRBJ2-3; D is uncertain. The CDR3 consists of 11 residues. The V gene lost 3 bases and the J gene lost 1 base, with 2 bases spanning the gap. The germline gives CDR1 DFQATT, CDR2 SNEGSKA (reference sequence). CDR3 loop: CSARGTDTQYF. DNA of the CDR3: TGCAGTGCTAGGGGCACAGATACGCAGTATTTT.

Details on this clone: Compared with germline, one end of the junction differs, possibly owing to a read error. The sample holds other DNA sequences that translate to the same CDR3. The chain couples TRBV27 to TRBJ1-5, with a tentative D call TRBD1 (6 bases). Germline CDR1 is MNHEY and CDR2 is SMNVEV (reference sequence). The CDR3 has 16 amino acids. DNA for the CDR3: TGTGCCAGCAGCTTATCGTCAGGGGCCCCCAATCAGCCCCAGCATTTT. Its translation is CASSLSSGAPNQPQHF.

The chain uses TRBV19 and TRBJ2-7; D is unclear. Germline V gives CDR1 LNHDA, CDR2 SQIVND (reference sequence). The CDR3 covers 13 residues. Deletions cut 4 bases from V and 3 bases from J, with 10 bases between. DNA for the CDR3: TGTGCCAGTAGTAGGTACCTAAACTACGAGCAGTACTTC. Its protein is CASSRYLNYEQYF.

The chain links TRBV29-1 to TRBJ1-5; 9 bases are a match to TRBD1. Germline CDR1 is SQVTM and CDR2 is ANQGSEA. V shed 6 bases, J shed 0 bases, and the junction held 12 bases outside the gene matches. The CDR3 consists of 17 residues. CDR3 in amino acids: CSVEYRGRGDSNQPQHF. CDR3 in DNA: TGCAGCGTCGAGTACAGGGGGCGGGGGGATAGCAATCAGCCCCAGCATTTT. The whole variable domain, remainder taken from reference TRBV29-1 and TRBJ1-5, is SAVISQKPSRDICQRGTSLTIQCQVDSQVTMMFWYRQQPGQSLTLIATANQGSEATYESGFVIDKFPISRPNLTFSTLTVSNMSPEDSSIYLCSVEYRGRGDSNQPQHFGDGTRLSIL.

The chain joins TRBV6-6 to TRBJ2-7; TRBD1 agrees at 9 bases. V gave up 0 bases and J gave up 7 bases; unmatched junction bases: 7. The CDR3 totals 15 residues. Germline V gene sequence: CDR1 MNHNY, CDR2 SVGAGI (reference sequence). The CDR3 nucleotides read TGTGCCAGCAGTTACTCCGGGACAGGGTCGGGTGAGCAGTACTTC. Protein: CASSYSGTGSGEQYF.

The DNA for the CDR3 is TGTGCCAGAAGGCCCAGGTGGTATTTCGGGAAGTTAACTAATGAAAAACTGTTTTTT. Translating it yields CARRPRWYFGKLTNEKLFF. This sequence joins TRBV5-3 and TRBJ1-4; D call uncertain. TRBV5-3 is designated an ORF whose function remains uncertain. This CDR3 region has 19 residues. V lost 5 bases to trimming and J lost 1 base, with 24 bases between them.

The chain couples TRBV25-1 to TRBJ1-6; D perhaps matches TRBD1 (5 bases). The germline V gene encodes CDR1 MGHDK and CDR2 SYGVNS. The CDR3 contains 16 residues. The V gene lost 5 bases and the J gene lost 7 bases, with 18 bases spanning the gap. CDR3 region: CASSPRGRGRNSPLHF. CDR3 coding DNA: TGTGCCAGCAGTCCCCGGGGGAGGGGTCGAAATTCACCCCTCCACTTT.

The genes are TRBV7-8 and TRBJ2-5; perhaps D is TRBD1 or TRBD2 (6 bases each). The germline V gene has CDR1 SGHVS and CDR2 FQNEAQ. There are 14 residues in the CDR3. The V end was cut by 2 bases, the J end by 4 bases, with 11 bases between. The CDR3, as DNA: TGTGCCAGCAGCTTATCGGGGGACACAGAGACCCAGTACTTC. As protein: CASSLSGDTETQYF.

This clone appeared a single time. The V call is TRBV5-8, the J call TRBJ1-4; D is unresolved. Germline-derived CDR1 and CDR2 are SGHTS and YDEGEE. V was pared by 4 bases and J by 7 bases, with 20 bases between. The length of the CDR3 is 16 residues. The DNA of the CDR3 is TGTGCCAGCAGCCCACGCGTGAGGATCAGCAGTGAAAAACTGTTTTTT. This codes for CASSPRVRISSEKLFF.

The chain couples TRBV2 to TRBJ2-7; D is undetermined. The CDR3 spans 13 residues. Germline values: CDR1 SNHLY, CDR2 FYNNEI. Trimming pared 5 bases from V and 6 bases from J, leaving 14 bases between. For the CDR3, the DNA is TGTGCCAGCAGTTTGTCGGCAGATGGCGAGCAGTACTTC. It translates to CASSLSADGEQYF.

Judged by abundance, this clone is medium-sized. The chain couples TRBV19 to TRBJ1-6, with D perhaps matching TRBD1 (5 bases). This CDR3 comprises 15 residues. CDR1 is LNHDA, CDR2 SQIVND, per germline (reference sequence). V lost 6 bases, J lost 12 bases, and 21 bases lay in between. The CDR3 region is CASRQVLGKREPLHF. The CDR3 bases are TGTGCCAGTAGACAGGTATTGGGCAAAAGGGAACCCCTCCACTTT.